The 20 T cell receptor beta chains given below trace back to one sample, sequenced in a study of blood T cell repertoires in COVID-19. Profiling relied on immunoSEQ multiplex PCR, and the TCRdb table lists in-frame clones only, not all of them. The sample includes around 46,000 clones, approximately 83% of them seen just once. Sequencing input: peripheral blood. These receptors all stem from a woman aged 80 or over with COVID-19, enrolled during active disease.

This chain uses TRBV5-8 with TRBJ1-1; D call uncertain. The CDR3 extends over 14 amino acids. V lost 2 bases and J 1 base, leaving 9 bases between the germline ends. Germline loops: CDR1 SGHTS, CDR2 YDEGEE. CDR3 amino acids: CASSLYSKNTEAFF. The CDR3 DNA follows: TGTGCCAGCAGCTTATACAGCAAGAACACTGAAGCTTTCTTT.

J is TRBJ2-5 and V is TRBV11-2, with 7 positions matching TRBD1. CDR1 and CDR2 from the germline V gene are SGHAT and FQNNGV. This CDR3 spans 16 amino acids. With V trimmed by 5 bases and J by 4 bases, 13 bases remained unmatched. The CDR3 bases are TGTGCCAGCAGCGTCCAGGGGGTTGGATCGGGAGAGACCCAGTACTTC. Protein product: CASSVQGVGSGETQYF. Full variable domain (missing parts from reference TRBV11-2 and TRBJ2-5): EAGVAQSPRYKIIEKRQSVAFWCNPISGHATLYWYQQILGQGPKLLIQFQNNGVVDDSQLPKDRFSAERLKGVDSTLKIQPAKLEDSAVYLCASSVQGVGSGETQYFGPGTRLLVL.

The rearrangement uses TRBV2 and TRBJ2-7; a weak D match, TRBD2 (7 bases). V dropped 4 bases and J dropped 6 bases, with 19 bases sitting between them. Germline V CDR1 and CDR2: SNHLY, FYNNEI. The CDR3 is made up of 15 amino acids. CDR3 residues: CASSALSGRGSEQYF. CDR3 nucleotides: TGTGCCAGCAGTGCCTTGAGTGGGAGGGGGAGCGAGCAGTACTTC.

The chain combines TRBV27 with TRBJ1-5, with a tentative D call TRBD1 (5 bases). CDR3 size: 15 residues. Trimming removed 4 bases at V and 0 bases at J, with 10 bases between. CDR1 and CDR2 from the germline V gene are MNHEY and SMNVEV (reference sequence). CDR3 bases: TGTGCCAGCAGTTCCGTGACAGATAGCAATCAGCCCCAGCATTTT. Translating it yields CASSSVTDSNQPQHF.

V usage is TRBV28 and J usage is TRBJ1-2; D is uncertain. This CDR3 is 15 amino acids long. Germline CDR1 is MDHEN and CDR2 is SYDVKM. V lost 4 bases to trimming and J lost 2 bases, with 14 bases between them. The DNA of the CDR3 is TGTGCCAGCAGTTCCCTTCGGTGGCGGAACTATGGCTACACCTTC. Translated, it gives CASSSLRWRNYGYTF.

The rearrangement uses TRBV4-1 and TRBJ1-5; 7 nucleotides agree with TRBD1. Germline V lookup: CDR1 MGHRA, CDR2 YSYEKL. The CDR3 runs 15 residues. J gave up 8 bases and V 3 bases, and 10 bases lay outside the gene matches. The CDR3 sequence is CASSHRQGMKEPQHF. CDR3 DNA sequence: TGCGCCAGCAGCCACCGACAGGGAATGAAGGAGCCCCAGCATTTT.

The chain employs TRBV28 and TRBJ1-1; the match to TRBD1 covers 8 bases. The CDR3 loop spans 15 amino acids. V lost 4 bases, J lost 5 bases, and 9 bases stayed unmatched. Germline CDR1 reads MDHEN; CDR2 reads SYDVKM. The CDR3 protein is CASSSFRTGRTEAFF. DNA of the CDR3: TGTGCCAGCAGTTCCTTTCGGACAGGGCGTACTGAAGCTTTCTTT.

In its sample, this clone was seen a few times. The chain links TRBV29-1 to TRBJ1-6; the D gene is possibly TRBD1 (5 bases). CDR1 SQVTM and CDR2 ANQGSEA come from the germline V gene. CDR3 size: 14 residues. V was clipped by 2 bases and J by 7 bases, with 12 bases between them. CDR3 DNA: TGCAGCGTTGAAACGGGACTGACGAATTCACCCCTCCACTTT. This translates into CSVETGLTNSPLHF.

The V call is TRBV24-1, the J call TRBJ2-3; D may be TRBD1 (5 bases). The CDR3 runs to 14 residues. V was trimmed by 10 bases and J by 0 bases, leaving 13 bases between them. CDR1 is KGHDR, CDR2 SFDVKD, per germline. CDR3 in amino acids: CATTPGQSTDTQYF. CDR3 nucleotides: TGTGCCACGACGCCCGGACAAAGCACAGATACGCAGTATTTT.

This chain uses TRBV4-2 with TRBJ2-1, with 15 bases that match TRBD2. J was trimmed by 8 bases and V by 1 base; bases with no gene match: 3. This CDR3 contains 16 residues. Germline assignment: CDR1 LGHNA and CDR2 YNFKEQ. CDR3 coding DNA: TGTGCCAGCAGCCAAGTTGGACTAGCGGGGGGGCATGAGCAGTTCTTC. It specifies CASSQVGLAGGHEQFF.

The V gene is TRBV18, the J gene TRBJ2-4; 7 bases agree with TRBD1. Germline V lookup: CDR1 KGHSH, CDR2 LQKENI. The CDR3 covers 16 residues. V was clipped by 2 bases and J by 1 base; unmatched bases: 5. The CDR3 DNA follows: TGTGCCAGCTCACCAACGGACAGGTCGGCCAAAAACATTCAGTACTTC. It is translated as CASSPTDRSAKNIQYF.

The chain uses TRBV6-2 or TRBV6-3 and TRBJ1-6; 7 nucleotides align to TRBD1. The CDR3 spans 17 residues. Germline values: CDR1 MNHEY, CDR2 SVGEGT. V dropped 6 bases and J dropped 3; count of bases not matched to a gene: 11. The CDR3 DNA follows: TGTGCCAGCAGCTTTCGACAGGGTACGGGCTATAATTCACCCCTCCACTTT. Protein sequence: CASSFRQGTGYNSPLHF.

This chain links TRBV18 with TRBJ2-5; TRBD2 matches 9 bases. V lost 3 bases and J lost 1; bases outside the gene matches: 3. The germline gives CDR1 KGHSH, CDR2 LQKENI. The CDR3 contains 15 residues. The CDR3, as DNA: TGTGCCAGCTCACCCCCTAGCGGGGCCCAAGAGACCCAGTACTTC. Translated: CASSPPSGAQETQYF.

The chain joins TRBV29-1 to TRBJ2-7, with D perhaps TRBD2 (6 bases). With 6 bases removed from V and 2 bases from J, the gap between germline ends came to 14 bases. The germline CDR1 and CDR2 sequences are SQVTM and ANQGSEA. The CDR3 runs 13 residues. The CDR3 nucleotides read TGCAGCGTGGTTGCAGGAGGGACCTACGAGCAGTACTTC. Its protein product is CSVVAGGTYEQYF.

The V gene is TRBV19, the J gene TRBJ2-3; 9 nucleotides line up with TRBD2. This CDR3 is 16 amino acids long. V trimming: 4 bases; J trimming: 3 bases; junction bases outside the gene matches: 8. Germline assignment: CDR1 LNHDA and CDR2 SQIVND (reference sequence). CDR3 nucleotide sequence: TGTGCCAGTAGTACATATCAAGCGGGAGGAACAGATACGCAGTATTTT. Encoded protein: CASSTYQAGGTDTQYF.

The V and J genes are TRBV18 and TRBJ2-1; 8 nucleotides agree with TRBD1. This CDR3 region has 14 residues. Germline CDR1 and CDR2: KGHSH and LQKENI. V gave up 0 bases and J gave up 7 bases; unmatched junction bases: 2. In DNA, the CDR3 is TGTGCCAGCTCACCACCGACAGGGGAGAATGAGCAGTTCTTC. It yields the protein CASSPPTGENEQFF.

This clone appeared a single time. The rearrangement uses TRBV5-3 and TRBJ2-1; no firm D call. TRBV5-3 belongs to the ORF category, with a function that is uncertain. The CDR3 consists of 12 residues. V was cut by 3 bases and J by 9 bases, with 10 bases left in between. This CDR3 is CARSSTLREQFF. In DNA, the CDR3 is TGTGCCAGAAGCTCTACGCTACGTGAGCAGTTCTTC.

The chain joins TRBV5-5 to TRBJ2-3; possible D gene TRBD1, 5 bases. The V gene's germline CDR1 is SGHKS and CDR2 YYEKEE (reference sequence). The CDR3 spans 11 residues. The CDR3 spells CTQGYTDTQYF. The CDR3 nucleotides are TGTACGCAGGGCTACACAGATACGCAGTATTTT.

The chain employs TRBV9 and TRBJ1-4; D remains ambiguous. The germline CDR1 and CDR2 sequences are SGDLS and YYNGEE. V dropped 2 bases and J dropped 5 bases, with 10 bases sitting between them. The CDR3 is 14 amino acids. The CDR3 DNA sequence: TGTGCCAGCAGCGTTGGCGGGAGAAATGAAAAACTGTTTTTT. As protein: CASSVGGRNEKLFF.

This chain uses TRBV5-1 with TRBJ2-1; D possibly corresponds to TRBD1 (6 bases). Germline values: CDR1 SGHRS, CDR2 YFSETQ. This CDR3 has 13 amino acids. The germline V and J ends were trimmed by 4 bases and 6 bases, with 11 bases remaining between them. CDR3 amino acids: CASSLTGTNEQFF. The DNA for the CDR3 is TGCGCCAGCAGCCTTACAGGGACCAATGAGCAGTTCTTC. Full variable domain (missing parts from reference TRBV5-1 and TRBJ2-1): KAGVTQTPRYLIKTRGQQVTLSCSPISGHRSVSWYQQTPGQGLQFLFEYFSETQRNKGNFPGRFSGRQFSNSRSEMNVSTLELGDSALYLCASSLTGTNEQFFGPGTRLTVL.